A single sample gave rise to the 23 T cell receptor beta chains below, sequenced in a study of T cell responses to AZD1222 COVID-19 vaccine. Clones were read by immunoSEQ multiplex PCR, and TCRdb kept only the in-frame ones, dropping some. Seen here are 90,000 or so clones, 89% observed once, and the top ten hold 2% to 3%. The material sequenced was peripheral blood, taken on day 0 of AZD1222 vaccination. The receptors here all came from an adult in good health.

This clone was counted only a few times. This chain links TRBV7-9 with TRBJ2-3; D gene ambiguous. CDR3 length: 14 amino acids. Germline V gives CDR1 SEHNR, CDR2 FQNEAQ (reference sequence). V was pared by 1 base and J by 1 base, with 6 bases between. This CDR3 is CASSLGFGTDTQYF. The DNA of the CDR3 is TGTGCCAGCAGCTTAGGTTTTGGCACAGATACGCAGTATTTT.

This clone came up once. The rearrangement uses TRBV5-5 and TRBJ2-7; D uncertain. The V and J ends lost 0 bases and 7 bases respectively, with 11 bases between them. This CDR3 is built from 13 residues. The germline V gene has CDR1 SGHKS and CDR2 YYEKEE (reference sequence). The CDR3 here is CASSLAKWWEQYF. The CDR3 nucleotides are TGTGCCAGCAGCTTGGCCAAGTGGTGGGAGCAGTACTTC.

This chain joins TRBV7-2 and TRBJ1-1; D is uncertain. This CDR3 is 16 amino acids long. CDR1 is SGHTA, CDR2 FQGNSA, per germline. Trimming took off 3 bases at V and 4 bases at J, with 18 bases between the two ends. CDR3: CASSFGGTNLITEAFF. CDR3 DNA: TGTGCCAGCAGCTTTGGTGGTACGAACTTGATCACTGAAGCTTTCTTT.

The rearrangement joins TRBV9 to TRBJ1-2; 8 nucleotides agree with TRBD1. The CDR3 covers 13 residues. J was trimmed by 4 bases and V by 4 bases; bases with no gene match: 3. CDR1 is SGDLS, CDR2 YYNGEE, per germline. The CDR3 sequence is CASSIGTGYGYTF. The DNA for the CDR3 is TGTGCCAGCAGCATCGGGACAGGCTATGGCTACACCTTC.

The chain employs TRBV4-3 and TRBJ2-1; a weak D match, TRBD2 (5 bases). The V end lost 0 bases, the J end lost 0 bases, and 12 bases lay between the germline ends. The CDR3 sequence is 17 residues long. CDR1 is LGHNA and CDR2 is YSLEER in the germline V gene. The CDR3 loop reads CASSQDGGSSSYNEQFF. In DNA form, the CDR3 reads TGCGCCAGCAGCCAAGATGGAGGTTCTAGCTCCTACAATGAGCAGTTCTTC.

The chain links TRBV4-3 to TRBJ1-5, with D unclear. The CDR3 consists of 13 residues. The germline V gene has CDR1 LGHNA and CDR2 YSLEER. With 0 bases removed from V and 7 bases from J, the gap between germline ends came to 7 bases. The DNA for the CDR3 is TGCGCCAGCAGCCAAGACGTACTCCAGCCCCAGCATTTT. Its translation: CASSQDVLQPQHF.

This chain uses TRBV20-1 with TRBJ1-2, with a tentative D call TRBD1 (6 bases). From germline, CDR1 is DFQATT and CDR2 SNEGSKA (reference sequence). This CDR3 has 13 residues. Deletions cut 3 bases from V and 4 bases from J, with 12 bases between. The CDR3 reads CSASGGQLYGYTF. The CDR3 nucleotides read TGCAGTGCTAGTGGGGGGCAGCTCTATGGCTACACCTTC.

This clone has just a few counts. This rearrangement joins TRBV19 to TRBJ1-1; TRBD1 agrees at 7 bases. CDR3 size: 15 residues. The junction had 9 bases not matched to a gene; V was cut back by 5 bases and J by 3 bases. CDR1 is LNHDA, CDR2 SQIVND, per germline (reference sequence). CDR3 residues: CASSDQGGGDTEAFF. CDR3 sequence (DNA): TGTGCCAGTAGTGATCAGGGGGGAGGCGACACTGAAGCTTTCTTT.

The rearrangement links TRBV6-1 to TRBJ2-5; D gene unclear. The germline CDR1 and CDR2 sequences are MNHNS and SASEGT. The CDR3 extends over 12 amino acids. V was shortened by 2 bases and J by 6 bases, with 7 bases between the two germline ends. The CDR3 spells CASSEILQTQYF. The CDR3, as DNA: TGTGCCAGCAGTGAAATCCTACAGACCCAGTACTTC.

V and J are TRBV15 and TRBJ1-1; D perhaps matches TRBD1 (6 bases). The CDR3 spans 17 residues. CDR1 is LNHNV, CDR2 YYDKDF, per germline (reference sequence). V was cut by 5 bases and J by 1 base, with 20 bases left in between. The CDR3 is CATSGRDKGLRNTEAFF. DNA for the CDR3: TGTGCCACCAGCGGCCGGGACAAGGGCTTGCGGAACACTGAAGCTTTCTTT.

The chain links TRBV5-5 to TRBJ2-1; D uncertain. Germline V gene sequence: CDR1 SGHKS, CDR2 YYEKEE (reference sequence). The CDR3 has 12 amino acids. V gave up 3 bases and J gave up 7 bases, with 8 bases separating them. The CDR3 region has the DNA TGTGCCAGCAGCTATGGACGAAATGAGCAGTTCTTC. This sequence encodes CASSYGRNEQFF.

This clone was seen more than once but under ten times. CDR3 DNA: TGTGCCAGCAGTGACGGGGACCCAGGGCTGAAGCAGTTCTTC. Residues: CASSDGDPGLKQFF. This chain joins TRBV6-4 and TRBJ2-1, with D tentatively TRBD1 or TRBD2 (5 bases each). The CDR3 totals 14 residues. Per germline, CDR1 MRHNA and CDR2 SNTAGT. The germline V and J ends were trimmed by 2 bases and 11 bases, with 16 bases remaining between them.

This sequence joins TRBV21-1 and TRBJ2-7; TRBD1 is the table's D call and was not checked against the DNA. TRBV21-1 is annotated as a pseudogene. This CDR3 spans 17 amino acids. The CDR3 DNA reads TGTGCCAGCAGTCCTAGTGGGGACAGGCCCTGGCCATACGAGCAGTACTTC. It encodes CASSPSGDRPWPYEQYF.

This rearrangement joins TRBV18 to TRBJ2-7; 7 positions agree with TRBD1. Unmatched junction bases numbered 2, after V lost 3 bases and J lost 0 bases. In germline, CDR1 is KGHSH, CDR2 LQKENI. There are 14 residues in the CDR3. CDR3 nucleotides: TGTGCCAGCTCACCTGGGACAGTCTCCTACGAGCAGTACTTC. Its translation is CASSPGTVSYEQYF.

This clone was picked up one time. The V and J genes are TRBV5-1 and TRBJ1-1; no clear D gene. The CDR3 contains 14 residues. Trimming cost V 5 bases and J 1 base, with 12 bases left between them. The germline V gene has CDR1 SGHRS and CDR2 YFSETQ. CDR3 sequence reads: CASRLAGENTEAFF. The CDR3 DNA sequence: TGCGCCAGCAGGCTTGCCGGGGAGAACACTGAAGCTTTCTTT.

This chain connects TRBV6-5 to TRBJ2-7; 10 positions match TRBD1. The CDR3 covers 15 residues. CDR1 and CDR2 (germline): MNHEY, SVGAGI. Losses at the gene ends were 6 bases for V and 2 bases for J; bases not matched to a gene: 7. The DNA for the CDR3 is TGTGCCAGCAGATTGACAGGGGGCACGACCTACGAGCAGTACTTC. This translates into CASRLTGGTTYEQYF.

This clone came up once. This rearrangement joins TRBV6-5 to TRBJ1-6; maybe TRBD1 (5 bases). Germline V gives CDR1 MNHEY, CDR2 SVGAGI. V shed 5 bases and J shed 7 bases, with 12 bases lying between them. The CDR3 contains 14 residues. This CDR3 reads CASSRGTQNSPLHF. The CDR3 DNA sequence: TGTGCCAGCAGTCGGGGGACCCAAAATTCACCCCTCCACTTT.

This chain joins TRBV21-1 and TRBJ1-6. TRBV21-1 is a listed pseudogene. There are 13 residues in the CDR3. The CDR3 region is CASSKWSNSPLHF. As DNA, the CDR3 is TGTGCCAGCAGCAAATGGTCGAATTCACCCCTCCACTTT.

This clone appeared a single time. The chain is built from TRBV6-5 and TRBJ1-2; D gene ambiguous. V lost 8 bases and J 8 bases, leaving 12 bases between the germline ends. Germline V gene data show CDR1 as MNHEY and CDR2 as SVGAGI. This CDR3 is 11 amino acids long. Here the CDR3 reads CASSPGRGYTF. The DNA of the CDR3 is TGTGCCAGCTCCCCCGGGAGGGGCTACACCTTC.

This chain joins TRBV28 and TRBJ2-1; 8 bases fit TRBD1. The CDR3 runs to 16 residues. V shed 5 bases and J 6 bases; nucleotides not matched to a gene: 12. Germline loops: CDR1 MDHEN, CDR2 SYDVKM. The CDR3, as DNA: TGTGCCAGCAGTCCCATGGACAGGGTAGACGGCAATGAGCAGTTCTTC. Its translation: CASSPMDRVDGNEQFF.

This clone has only a few counts. The V call is TRBV11-3, the J call TRBJ2-1, with 12 bases aligning to TRBD2. CDR3 length equals 14 residues. CDR1 is SGHNT, CDR2 YENEEA, per germline. The J segment lost 9 bases and the V segment lost 4 bases, leaving 4 bases of the junction unmatched. CDR3 in amino acids: CASSSSGRGGEQFF. DNA for the CDR3: TGTGCCAGCAGCTCTAGCGGGAGGGGCGGTGAGCAGTTCTTC.

The chain carries TRBV3-1 (or the pseudogene TRBV3-2) and TRBJ2-1; 7 bases line up with TRBD2. The trim removed 0 bases at V and 9 bases at J, leaving 14 bases unmatched. The germline gives CDR1 LGHDT, CDR2 YNNKEL (reference sequence). This CDR3 has 17 amino acids. The CDR3 sequence is CASSQEVLVGAGSEQFF. The CDR3 DNA reads TGTGCCAGCAGCCAAGAAGTCCTAGTCGGAGCGGGGAGTGAGCAGTTCTTC.

V gene TRBV14 combines with J gene TRBJ2-1, with no clear D. Germline loops: CDR1 SGHDN, CDR2 FVKESK. The CDR3 extends over 12 amino acids. With 4 bases removed from V and 7 bases from J, the gap between germline ends came to 8 bases. CDR3 sequence (DNA): TGTGCCAGCAGCCTTCTAGAGAATGAGCAGTTCTTC. Its protein is CASSLLENEQFF.